Below, one T cell receptor beta chain is given with its context. Genomic DNA of each subset was evenly split across several immunoSEQ plates. Sequencing was performed with immunoSEQ multiplex PCR; in TCRdb, only in-frame clones are kept and a portion is missing. In the table there are around 1,900,000 clones, around 93% of which are singletons. Only CD45RO-negative cells positively selected for CCR7 counted as naive CD8 cells, so terminally differentiated effector memory CD45RA+ cells were excluded. Trimming took 5 bases from V and 8 from J, leaving 21 bases between them. Germline-derived CDR1 and CDR2 are SGHVS and FQNEAQ. The CDR3 sequence is 15 residues long. The source of the sample is a study of shared clonotypes between healthy human individuals.

This chain uses TRBV7-8 with TRBJ1-2, with D possibly being TRBD1 (6 bases). This TCR was sampled from a man between 18 and 29 years old in good health. Some clones in this sample may be carry-over from other donors' samples. Sequencing used naive CD8+ T cells from PBMCs. The CDR3, as DNA: TGTGCCAGCAGCCCCACCCGGGGGCCCTTCTACGGCTACACCTTC. Its protein is CASSPTRGPFYGYTF.